Each of the 17 T cell receptor beta chains below was sequenced from the same sample in a study of regulatory T cells in long-lasting Graves disease. The authors built TCR beta libraries using iRepertoire HTBI primers and Arm-PCR of CDR3 regions. TCRdb itself ran the multiplex PCR reads through MiXCR, one entry per CDR3 protein. Of some 440,000 distinct CDR3 sequences listed, less than 25% were seen once; the top ten hold over 7.5%. Time point meaning: persistent/refractory GD, antithyroid drugs over 5 years with positive TRAb. PBMC RNA was the source of the TCR library. The starting material was peripheral blood mononuclear cells (PBMCs), obtained when the disease was refractory, from a patient treated with antithyroid drugs. These receptors were collected from a female donor with Graves disease.

The table lists this clonotype with many counts. This chain uses TRBV20-1 with TRBJ1-4; D remains ambiguous. This CDR3 region has 13 residues. Trimming removed 5 bases at V and 0 bases at J, with 7 bases between. Per the germline V gene, CDR1 is DFQATT and CDR2 is SNEGSKA (reference sequence). The CDR3 reads CSAEFATNEKLFF. The CDR3, as DNA: TGCAGTGCTGAGTTTGCAACTAATGAAAAACTGTTTTTT.

This clonotype has ten or more counts. The CDR3 nucleotides read TGTGCCAGCGTTGGGGGACCGAACTATGGCTACACCTTC. Translation gives CASVGGPNYGYTF. V gene TRBV12-3 or TRBV12-4 combines with J gene TRBJ1-2, with D maybe TRBD1 (5 bases). The CDR3 length is 13 residues. V lost 8 bases and J lost 2, with 12 bases in between.

The rearrangement joins TRBV19 to TRBJ2-7; 8 bases align to TRBD2. The ends lost 2 bases at V and 5 bases at J; junction bases unmatched: 5. CDR3 length: 14 residues. In germline, CDR1 is LNHDA, CDR2 SQIVND (reference sequence). The CDR3 DNA reads as TGTGCCAGTAGTATAACAGCGGGAGTTAACGAGCAGTACTTC. It is translated as CASSITAGVNEQYF.

This clonotype was detected ten times or more. The gene calls are TRBV6-5 and TRBJ2-7; D may be TRBD2 (6 bases). The CDR3 is 15 amino acids. The V end was cut by 0 bases, the J end by 2 bases, with 11 bases between. From germline, CDR1 is MNHEY and CDR2 SVGAGI. This CDR3 is CASSYSPGVAYEQYF. DNA for the CDR3: TGTGCCAGCAGTTACTCGCCGGGAGTGGCCTACGAGCAGTACTTC.

The chain carries TRBV7-9 and TRBJ1-4, with D possibly being TRBD1 (6 bases). Per the germline V gene, CDR1 is SEHNR and CDR2 is FQNEAQ (reference sequence). This CDR3 is built from 16 residues. V lost 5 bases to trimming and J lost 0 bases, with 13 bases between them. As DNA, the CDR3 is TGTGCCAGCAGCCCTGGACAGTATGCAACTAATGAAAAACTGTTTTTT. It encodes CASSPGQYATNEKLFF.

Points on this clonotype: This may stem from a read error, because a much larger clone lies one nucleotide away. The final CDR3 position lacks the conserved phenylalanine or tryptophan, pointing to a likely read error. CDR3 DNA: TGCAGTGCTCAATGGTGGGAGACCCAGTACTTA. Protein product: CSAQWWETQYL. The V call is TRBV20-1, the J call TRBJ2-5; D uncertain. Per the germline V gene, CDR1 is DFQATT and CDR2 is SNEGSKA (reference sequence). V lost 5 bases, J lost 5 bases, and 9 bases lay in between. This CDR3 spans 11 amino acids.

A remark on this clonotype: One end of the junction does not line up with germline, which may come from a read error. The CDR3 loop reads CSAEDWGQDSYEQYF. DNA for the CDR3: TGCAGCGCTGAAGATTGGGGACAGGACTCCTACGAGCAGTACTTC. This chain uses TRBV29-1 with TRBJ2-7; 8 bases map to TRBD1. The length of the CDR3 is 15 residues. Germline V gene data show CDR1 as SQVTM and CDR2 as ANQGSEA.

The table lists this clonotype with many counts. The genes are TRBV29-1 and TRBJ1-1; D is perhaps TRBD1 (6 bases). Trimming pared 7 bases from V and 2 bases from J, leaving 11 bases between. The germline V gene encodes CDR1 SQVTM and CDR2 ANQGSEA. The CDR3 consists of 12 residues. CDR3 in DNA: TGCAGCGCGGACAGAGACAACACTGAAGCTTTCTTT. This codes for CSADRDNTEAFF.

On this clonotype: Possible read error: a much larger clone is one base away. This chain uses TRBV6-2 or TRBV6-3 with TRBJ2-4; either TRBD1 or TRBD2 may supply D (5 bases each). This CDR3 has 14 residues. V lost 11 bases and J lost 6, with 20 bases in between. Germline V gives CDR1 MNHEY, CDR2 SVGEGT. The CDR3 loop is CAGTMGRRINIQYF. The CDR3 nucleotides are TGTGCCGGCACCATGGGACGGCGAATAAACATTCAGTACTTC.

There are many counts of this clonotype. This chain links TRBV28 with TRBJ2-7; D unclear. This CDR3 region has 12 residues. The ends were cut back, 5 bases at V and 5 bases at J, with 10 bases in the middle. Germline CDR1 reads MDHEN; CDR2 reads SYDVKM. The CDR3 coding sequence is TGTGCCAGCAGTACCGGCCCCCACGAGCAGTACTTC. The encoded protein is CASSTGPHEQYF.

This chain uses TRBV6-1 with TRBJ1-1; 7 bases are shared with TRBD1. There are 11 residues in the CDR3. Germline V lookup: CDR1 MNHNS, CDR2 SASEGT. V was pared by 7 bases and J by 7 bases, with 3 bases of the junction left unmatched. CDR3 nucleotide sequence: TGTGCCAGCACTAACAGGGGTGAAGCTTTCTTT. Encoded protein: CASTNRGEAFF.

Ten or more counts support this clonotype. This sequence joins TRBV2 and TRBJ2-6; D not certain. The CDR3 is made up of 14 amino acids. V dropped 9 bases and J dropped 4 bases, with 13 bases sitting between them. The germline gives CDR1 SNHLY, CDR2 FYNNEI. The chain's CDR3 is CASPAVGGANVLTF. The CDR3 DNA reads as TGTGCCAGTCCGGCAGTTGGCGGGGCCAACGTCCTGACTTTC.

This clonotype occurred a few times. This chain connects TRBV9 to TRBJ1-6; D may be TRBD1 (6 bases). V dropped 0 bases and J dropped 10 bases, with 8 bases sitting between them. CDR1 SGDLS and CDR2 YYNGEE come from the germline V gene. The CDR3 runs 13 residues. The CDR3 DNA sequence: TGTGCCAGCAGCGTAGCCCAGGGGTCACCCCTCCACTTT. It yields the protein CASSVAQGSPLHF.

This clonotype was observed many times. The germline gene is not matched at one end of the junction; a read error may be the cause. The J gene is TRBJ1-2, the V gene TRBV12-3 or TRBV12-4, with 10 bases lining up with TRBD1. This CDR3 spans 13 amino acids. CDR3: CASSPGQGTGYTF. CDR3 DNA sequence: TGCGCCAGCAGTCCGGGACAGGGGACTGGCTACACCTTC.

This clonotype came up many times. The V gene is TRBV20-1, the J gene TRBJ1-2, with D uncertain. The length of the CDR3 is 11 residues. Germline lookup yields CDR1 DFQATT and CDR2 SNEGSKA (reference sequence). Deletions cut 0 bases from V and 9 bases from J, with 8 bases between. This CDR3 reads CSARDTVSYTF. The CDR3 DNA follows: TGCAGTGCTAGAGATACGGTTAGCTACACCTTC.

The chain links TRBV24-1 to TRBJ2-2, with 7 bases that match TRBD1. This CDR3 has 16 residues. Germline V gene data show CDR1 as KGHDR and CDR2 as SFDVKD. V lost 4 bases, J lost 1 base, and 5 bases stayed unmatched. For the CDR3, the DNA is TGTGCCACCAGTGACCTACAGGGGCTGAACACCGGGGAGCTGTTTTTT. It encodes CATSDLQGLNTGELFF.

The chain uses TRBV5-5 and TRBJ1-1, with 9 positions matching TRBD1. J gave up 0 bases and V 3 bases, and 3 bases lay outside the gene matches. This CDR3 comprises 15 residues. Germline lookup yields CDR1 SGHKS and CDR2 YYEKEE (reference sequence). The CDR3, as DNA: TGTGCCAGCAGCTCCTGGGACAGGGTGAACACTGAAGCTTTCTTT. Amino acid sequence: CASSSWDRVNTEAFF. The variable domain in full, completed from reference TRBV5-5 and TRBJ1-1, reads DAGVTQSPTHLIKTRGQQVTLRCSPISGHKSVSWYQQVLGQGPQFIFQYYEKEERGRGNFPDRFSARQFPNYSSELNVNALLLGDSALYLCASSSWDRVNTEAFFGQGTRLTVV.